These T cell receptor beta chains were read from a single sample in a study of blood T cell repertoires in COVID-19. Generated by immunoSEQ multiplex PCR, the TCRdb table keeps only in-frame clones and is missing some. The sample includes roughly 230,000 clones, approximately 81% of them seen just once. Source material: peripheral blood. The receptors stem from a man aged 35 to 55 with acute or convalescent COVID-19. The CDR3 runs from the conserved cysteine through the conserved F or W. The D gene is left open where the match is weak. Part of the rows lack a size; the others show once, few, many or a class for expanded clones.

D,V,size,J,CDR3,DNA
-,TRBV5-4,-,TRBJ2-7,CASSFRQGGNEQYF,TGTGCCAGCAGCTTTAGGCAGGGAGGCAACGAGCAGTACTTC
-,TRBV6-4,-,TRBJ2-1,CASSIQADSNEQFF,TGTGCCAGCAGTATTCAAGCAGACAGCAATGAGCAGTTCTTC
-,TRBV14,-,TRBJ2-7,CASSQDLGYEQYF,TGTGCCAGCAGCCAAGATCTCGGGTACGAGCAGTACTTC
-,TRBV12-3/TRBV12-4,-,TRBJ2-7,CASSSSGDEQYF,TGTGCCAGCAGTTCCTCCGGGGACGAGCAGTACTTC
TRBD1,TRBV11-2,-,TRBJ1-1,CASSFRQGGSSTEAFF,TGTGCCAGCAGCTTCCGACAGGGTGGCTCGAGCACTGAAGCTTTCTTT
TRBD2,TRBV11-3,-,TRBJ2-7,CASSLASGVGQYF,TGTGCCAGCAGCTTAGCTAGCGGAGTCGGGCAGTACTTC
-,TRBV23-1,-,TRBJ1-5,CASSRTVSNQPQHF,TGCGCCAGCAGCCGGACAGTTAGCAATCAGCCCCAGCATTTT
-,TRBV5-8,-,TRBJ1-4,CASSWGGMGEKLFF,TGTGCCAGCAGCTGGGGGGGCATGGGAGAAAAACTGTTTTTT
-,TRBV29-1,once,TRBJ1-1,CSVVETEAFF,TGCAGCGTTGTCGAGACTGAAGCTTTCTTT
-,TRBV5-6,-,TRBJ2-7,CASSLVTGSYEQYF,TGTGCCAGCAGCTTGGTAACAGGTTCCTACGAGCAGTACTTC
-,TRBV11-2,-,TRBJ2-5,CASSLTSSQETQYF,TGTGCCAGCAGCTTGACTAGTTCCCAAGAGACCCAGTACTTC
-,TRBV11-2,-,TRBJ2-7,CASTYLAAGTSYEQYF,TGTGCCAGCACCTACCTCGCCGCGGGGACCTCCTACGAGCAGTACTTC
-,TRBV28,few,TRBJ1-3,CASSLPVGGRGNTIYF,TGTGCCAGCAGTTTACCCGTGGGGGGGCGCGGAAACACCATATATTTT
TRBD1,TRBV30,-,TRBJ2-1,CAWTDPGQGENEQFF,TGTGCCTGGACCGACCCGGGACAGGGGGAGAATGAGCAGTTCTTC
TRBD1,TRBV25-1,-,TRBJ1-2,CASSARTGLYGYTF,TGTGCCAGCAGTGCTCGGACAGGCCTCTATGGCTACACCTTC
TRBD1,TRBV5-1,few,TRBJ1-1,CASSLEDRAGTEAFF,TGCGCCAGCAGCTTGGAGGACAGGGCAGGCACTGAAGCTTTCTTT
TRBD1,TRBV6-5,-,TRBJ1-1,CASSYVTGDTEAFF,TGTGCCAGCAGTTACGTGACAGGGGACACTGAAGCTTTCTTT
-,TRBV2,-,TRBJ2-3,CASTMRGWTDTQYF,TGTGCCAGCACGATGCGGGGTTGGACAGATACGCAGTATTTT